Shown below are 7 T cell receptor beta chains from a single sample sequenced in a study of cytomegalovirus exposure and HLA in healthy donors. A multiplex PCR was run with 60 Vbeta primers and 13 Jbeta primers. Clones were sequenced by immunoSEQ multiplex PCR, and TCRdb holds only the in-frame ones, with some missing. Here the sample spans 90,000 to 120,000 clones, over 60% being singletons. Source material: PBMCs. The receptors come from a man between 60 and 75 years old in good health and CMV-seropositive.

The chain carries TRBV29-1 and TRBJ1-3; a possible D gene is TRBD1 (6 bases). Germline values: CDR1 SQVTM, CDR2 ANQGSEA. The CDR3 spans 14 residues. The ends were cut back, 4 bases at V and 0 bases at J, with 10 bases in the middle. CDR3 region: CSVGWDISGNTIYF. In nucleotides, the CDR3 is TGCAGCGTTGGGTGGGACATCTCTGGAAACACCATATATTTT.

CDR3 region: CASSNLDSYNSPLHF. In DNA, the CDR3 is TGTGCCAGCAGTAATTTGGACAGCTATAATTCACCCCTCCACTTT. V gene TRBV6-1 combines with J gene TRBJ1-6, with D maybe TRBD1 (6 bases). The germline V gene has CDR1 MNHNS and CDR2 SASEGT. CDR3 size: 15 residues. Trimming took 5 bases from V and 3 from J, leaving 11 bases between them.

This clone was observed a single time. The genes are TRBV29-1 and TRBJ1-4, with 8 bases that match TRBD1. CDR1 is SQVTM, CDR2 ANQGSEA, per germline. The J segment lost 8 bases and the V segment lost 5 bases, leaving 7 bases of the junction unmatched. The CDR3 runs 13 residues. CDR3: CSVHQGAREKLFF. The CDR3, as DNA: TGCAGCGTTCATCAGGGGGCGAGGGAAAAACTGTTTTTT.

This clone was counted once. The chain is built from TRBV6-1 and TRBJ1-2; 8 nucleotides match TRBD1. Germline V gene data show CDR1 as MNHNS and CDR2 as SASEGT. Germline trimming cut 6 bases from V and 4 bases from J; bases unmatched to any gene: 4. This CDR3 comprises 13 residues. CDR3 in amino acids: CASRPGQAYGYTF. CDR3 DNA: TGTGCCAGCAGGCCGGGACAGGCCTATGGCTACACCTTC.

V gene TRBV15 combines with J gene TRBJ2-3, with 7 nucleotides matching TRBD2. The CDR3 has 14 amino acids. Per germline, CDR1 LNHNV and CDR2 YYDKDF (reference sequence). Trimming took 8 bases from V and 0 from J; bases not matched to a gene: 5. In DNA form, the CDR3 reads TGTGCCACCCAGCCCGGGGGGAGCACAGATACGCAGTATTTT. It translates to CATQPGGSTDTQYF. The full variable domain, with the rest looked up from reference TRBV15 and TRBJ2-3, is DAMVIQNPRYQVTQFGKPVTLSCSQTLNHNVMYWYQQKSSQAPKLLFHYYDKDFNNEADTPDNFQSRRPNTSFCFLDIRSPGLGDTAMYLCATQPGGSTDTQYFGPGTRLTVL.

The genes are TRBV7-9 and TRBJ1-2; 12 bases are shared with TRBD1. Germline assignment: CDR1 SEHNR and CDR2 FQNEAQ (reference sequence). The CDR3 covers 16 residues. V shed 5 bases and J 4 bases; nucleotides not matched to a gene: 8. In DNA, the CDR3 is TGTGCCAGCAGCAGGGGACAGGGGGCGCAGGGCTATGGCTACACCTTC. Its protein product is CASSRGQGAQGYGYTF.

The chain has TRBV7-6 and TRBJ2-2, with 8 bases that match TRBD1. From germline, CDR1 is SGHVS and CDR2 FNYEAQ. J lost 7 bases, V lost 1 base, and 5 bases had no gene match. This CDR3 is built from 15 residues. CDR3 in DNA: TGTGCCAGCAGCTTAGGACAGGGGCGGAGCGGGGAGCTGTTTTTT. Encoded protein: CASSLGQGRSGELFF. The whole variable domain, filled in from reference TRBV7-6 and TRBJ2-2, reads GAGVSQSPRYKVTKRGQDVALRCDPISGHVSLYWYRQALGQGPEFLTYFNYEAQQDKSGLPNDRFSAERPEGSISTLTIQRTEQRDSAMYRCASSLGQGRSGELFFGEGSRLTVL.